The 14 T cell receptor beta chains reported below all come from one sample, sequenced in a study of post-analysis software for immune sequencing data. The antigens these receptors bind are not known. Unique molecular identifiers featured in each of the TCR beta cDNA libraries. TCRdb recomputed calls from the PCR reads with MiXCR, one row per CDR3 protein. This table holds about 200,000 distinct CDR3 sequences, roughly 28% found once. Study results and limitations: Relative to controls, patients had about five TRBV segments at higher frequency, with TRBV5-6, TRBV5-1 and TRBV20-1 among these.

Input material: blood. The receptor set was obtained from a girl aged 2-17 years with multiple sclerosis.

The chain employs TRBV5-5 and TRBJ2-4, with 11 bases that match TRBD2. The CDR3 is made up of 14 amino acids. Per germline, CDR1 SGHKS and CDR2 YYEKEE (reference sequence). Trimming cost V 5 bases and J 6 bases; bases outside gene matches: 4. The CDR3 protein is CASSPGLAVNIQYF. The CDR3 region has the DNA TGTGCCAGCAGTCCGGGACTAGCGGTAAACATTCAGTACTTC.

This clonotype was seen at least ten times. DNA for the CDR3: TGTGCCAGCAGTTACGCCGTATCTGGGGCCAACGTCCTGACTTTC. This translates into CASSYAVSGANVLTF. This chain joins TRBV6-6 and TRBJ2-6; D gene ambiguous. This CDR3 contains 15 residues. V was clipped by 2 bases and J by 1 base, with 6 bases between them. Germline V gene lookup returns CDR1 MNHNY and CDR2 SVGAGI (reference sequence).

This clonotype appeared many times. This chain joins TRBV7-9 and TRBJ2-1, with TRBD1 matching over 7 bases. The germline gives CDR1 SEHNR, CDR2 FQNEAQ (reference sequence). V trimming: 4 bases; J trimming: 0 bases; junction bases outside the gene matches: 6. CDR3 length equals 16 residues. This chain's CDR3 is CASSSVQGVSYNEQFF. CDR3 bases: TGTGCCAGCAGCTCTGTTCAGGGGGTCTCCTACAATGAGCAGTTCTTC.

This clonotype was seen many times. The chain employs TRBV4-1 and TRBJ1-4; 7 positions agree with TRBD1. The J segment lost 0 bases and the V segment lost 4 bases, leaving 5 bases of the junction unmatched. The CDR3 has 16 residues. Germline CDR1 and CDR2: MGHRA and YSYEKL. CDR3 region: CASSPGTVATNEKLFF. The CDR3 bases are TGCGCCAGCAGCCCCGGGACAGTTGCAACTAATGAAAAACTGTTTTTT.

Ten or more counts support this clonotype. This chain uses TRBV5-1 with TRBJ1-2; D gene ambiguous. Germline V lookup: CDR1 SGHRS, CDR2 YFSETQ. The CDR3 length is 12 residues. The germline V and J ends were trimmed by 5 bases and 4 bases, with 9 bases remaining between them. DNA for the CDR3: TGCGCCAGCAGTCCTGGACTCTATGGCTACACCTTC. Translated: CASSPGLYGYTF.

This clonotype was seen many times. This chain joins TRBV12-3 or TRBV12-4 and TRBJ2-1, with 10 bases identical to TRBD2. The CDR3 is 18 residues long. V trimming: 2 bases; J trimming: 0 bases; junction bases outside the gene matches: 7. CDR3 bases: TGTGCCAGCAGTTTAAGGACTAGCGGAAAAAGCTCCTACAATGAGCAGTTCTTC. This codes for CASSLRTSGKSSYNEQFF.

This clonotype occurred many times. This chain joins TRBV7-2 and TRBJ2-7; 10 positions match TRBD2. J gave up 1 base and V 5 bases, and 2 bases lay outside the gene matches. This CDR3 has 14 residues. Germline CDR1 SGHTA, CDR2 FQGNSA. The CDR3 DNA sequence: TGTGCCAGCAGCCGACTAGCGGGTTCCTACGAGCAGTACTTC. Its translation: CASSRLAGSYEQYF.

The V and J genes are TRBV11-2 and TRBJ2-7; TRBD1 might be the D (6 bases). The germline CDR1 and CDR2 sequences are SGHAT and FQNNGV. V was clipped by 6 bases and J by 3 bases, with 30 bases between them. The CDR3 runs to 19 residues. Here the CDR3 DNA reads TGTGCCAGCAGAAAACCGGGACAAGGTCTTCAATCCCGAAGCTACGAGCAGTACTTC. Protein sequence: CASRKPGQGLQSRSYEQYF.

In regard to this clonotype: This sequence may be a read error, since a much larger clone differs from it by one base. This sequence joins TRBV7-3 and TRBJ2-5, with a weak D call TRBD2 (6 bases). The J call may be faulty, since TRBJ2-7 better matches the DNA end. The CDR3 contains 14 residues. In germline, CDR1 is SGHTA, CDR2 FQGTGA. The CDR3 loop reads CASSLRGDGDEQYF. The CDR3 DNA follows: TGTGCCAGCAGCTTACGCGGGGATGGCGACGAGCAGTACTTC.

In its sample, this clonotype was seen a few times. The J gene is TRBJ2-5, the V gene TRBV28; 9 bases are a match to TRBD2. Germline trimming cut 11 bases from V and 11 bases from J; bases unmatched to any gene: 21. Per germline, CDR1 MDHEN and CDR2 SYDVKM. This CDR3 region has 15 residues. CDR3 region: CALGAGGRLVNEQYF. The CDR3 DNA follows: TGTGCCCTTGGGGCGGGAGGGCGTCTTGTCAATGAGCAGTACTTC.

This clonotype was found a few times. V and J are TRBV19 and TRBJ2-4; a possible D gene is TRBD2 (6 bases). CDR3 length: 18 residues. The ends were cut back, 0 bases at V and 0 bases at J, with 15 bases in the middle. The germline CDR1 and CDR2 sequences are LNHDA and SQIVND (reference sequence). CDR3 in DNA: TGTGCCAGTAGTATAGATTTCCGCGGGGCACTAGCCAAAAACATTCAGTACTTC. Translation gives CASSIDFRGALAKNIQYF.

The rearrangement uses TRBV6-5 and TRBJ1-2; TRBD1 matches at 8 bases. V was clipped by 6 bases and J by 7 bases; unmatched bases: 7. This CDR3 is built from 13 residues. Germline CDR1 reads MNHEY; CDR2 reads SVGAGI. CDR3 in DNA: TGTGCCAGCAGGTCACATGACAGGGGTGGCTACACCTTC. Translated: CASRSHDRGGYTF.

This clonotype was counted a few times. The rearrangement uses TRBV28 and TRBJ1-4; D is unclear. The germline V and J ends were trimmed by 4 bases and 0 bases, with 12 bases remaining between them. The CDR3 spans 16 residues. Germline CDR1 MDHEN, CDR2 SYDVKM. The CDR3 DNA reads TGTGCCAGCAGTTCCACAGACCCGACAACTAATGAAAAACTGTTTTTT. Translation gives CASSSTDPTTNEKLFF. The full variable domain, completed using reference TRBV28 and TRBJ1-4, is DVKVTQSSRYLVKRTGEKVFLECVQDMDHENMFWYRQDPGLGLRLIYFSYDVKMKEKGDIPEGYSVSREKKERFSLILESASTNQTSMYLCASSSTDPTTNEKLFFGSGTQLSVL.

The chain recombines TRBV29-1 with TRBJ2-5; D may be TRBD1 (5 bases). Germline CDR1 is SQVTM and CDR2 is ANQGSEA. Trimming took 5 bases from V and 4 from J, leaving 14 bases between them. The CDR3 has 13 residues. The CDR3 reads CSVTELRGETQYF. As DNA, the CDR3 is TGCAGCGTTACAGAGCTAAGGGGAGAGACCCAGTACTTC.